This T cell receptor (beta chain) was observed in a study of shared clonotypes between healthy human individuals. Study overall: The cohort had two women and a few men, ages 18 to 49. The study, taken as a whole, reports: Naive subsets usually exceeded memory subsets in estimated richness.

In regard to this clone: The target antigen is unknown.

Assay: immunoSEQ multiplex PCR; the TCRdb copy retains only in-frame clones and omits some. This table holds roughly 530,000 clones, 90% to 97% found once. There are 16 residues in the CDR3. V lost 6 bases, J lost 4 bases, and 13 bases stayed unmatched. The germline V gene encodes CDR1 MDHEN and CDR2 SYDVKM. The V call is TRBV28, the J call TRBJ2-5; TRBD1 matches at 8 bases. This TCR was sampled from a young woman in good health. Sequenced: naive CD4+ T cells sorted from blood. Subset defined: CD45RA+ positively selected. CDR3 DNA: TGTGCCAGCAGGGCCAGCCTCGGACAGGGTGGAGAGACCCAGTACTTC. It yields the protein CASRASLGQGGETQYF.